This TCR beta chain was observed in a study of cytomegalovirus exposure and HLA in healthy donors. As for the study in general: Of all 400 or so donors who were genotyped, around 82% belonged to the Caucasian-associated ancestry cluster.

This clone was counted a few times. Antigen specificity is unknown. 60 Vbeta and 13 Jbeta primers were used in PCR. Profiled with immunoSEQ multiplex PCR; TCRdb holds only in-frame clones, not every one. In the table there are some 150,000 clones, 75% to 90% of which are singletons. Regarding the study as a whole: Among immune exposure information, only CMV serostatus was available. Cytomegalovirus association was assigned to over 150 TCR beta chains. Excluded: some indistinguishable V segments such as TRBV6-2 and TRBV6-3.

The V gene's germline CDR1 is SGHTS and CDR2 YDEGEE. Germline trimming cut 4 bases from V and 2 bases from J; bases unmatched to any gene: 3. CDR3 length equals 14 residues. This sequence joins TRBV5-8 and TRBJ2-7; TRBD1 matches at 10 bases. The specimen sequenced was PBMCs. This TCR derives from a young woman in good health and CMV-seronegative. CDR3 region: CASSQGQGAYEQYF. The CDR3 DNA sequence: TGTGCCAGCAGCCAAGGACAGGGGGCCTACGAGCAGTACTTC.